A single sample is the source of the 30 T cell receptor beta chains below, sequenced in a study of blood T cell repertoires in COVID-19. This table comes from immunoSEQ multiplex PCR, and its TCRdb copy is limited to in-frame clones, with some not included. The sample includes 250,000 to 300,000 clones, more than 75% of them seen just once. Input material: PBMCs or T cells enriched from blood (not recorded which). These receptors all stem from a woman in her 50s who had been exposed to COVID-19.

The chain employs TRBV7-8 and TRBJ2-7; TRBD1 agrees at 10 bases. The trim removed 3 bases at V and 3 bases at J, leaving 8 bases unmatched. This CDR3 contains 16 residues. Germline V gene sequence: CDR1 SGHVS, CDR2 FQNEAQ. The CDR3 spells CASSFHQDRGSYEQYF. CDR3 nucleotide sequence: TGTGCCAGCAGCTTTCATCAGGACAGGGGGAGCTACGAGCAGTACTTC.

This chain joins TRBV27 and TRBJ1-2; 7 positions match TRBD1. Germline-derived CDR1 and CDR2 are MNHEY and SMNVEV (reference sequence). V was clipped by 5 bases and J by 8 bases; unmatched bases: 8. The CDR3 has 13 amino acids. In DNA, the CDR3 is TGTGCCAGCAGTCAGACAGGGATGGGAGGCTACACCTTC. Its translation: CASSQTGMGGYTF.

V usage is TRBV27 and J usage is TRBJ2-7, with TRBD1 matching 9 bases. The CDR3 contains 14 residues. Germline values: CDR1 MNHEY, CDR2 SMNVEV (reference sequence). V lost 5 bases to trimming and J lost 4 bases; unmatched junction nucleotides: 6. CDR3 protein: CASSPDRGRYEQYF. The DNA for the CDR3 is TGTGCCAGCAGTCCGGACAGGGGAAGATACGAGCAGTACTTC.

The chain joins TRBV7-9 to TRBJ1-2; 7 bases align to TRBD1. The trim removed 4 bases at V and 0 bases at J, leaving 11 bases unmatched. Per germline, CDR1 SEHNR and CDR2 FQNEAQ (reference sequence). This CDR3 has 17 amino acids. CDR3 in amino acids: CASSSSGTEEANYGYTF. The DNA for the CDR3 is TGTGCCAGCAGCTCCTCCGGGACAGAAGAAGCTAACTATGGCTACACCTTC.

This rearrangement joins TRBV7-3 to TRBJ2-2; possible D gene TRBD2, 5 bases. V was shortened by 6 bases and J by 1 base, with 15 bases between the two germline ends. The CDR3 consists of 16 residues. CDR1 is SGHTA and CDR2 is FQGTGA in the germline V gene. In nucleotides, the CDR3 is TGTGCCAGCAGGGGAAGTAGCCGGGGGAACACCGGGGAGCTGTTTTTT. Translated, it gives CASRGSSRGNTGELFF.

The chain has TRBV29-1 and TRBJ1-1; the D is unclear. The germline V gene has CDR1 SQVTM and CDR2 ANQGSEA. This CDR3 region has 12 residues. Trimming stripped 4 bases from V and 3 bases from J, with 9 bases between. Written as DNA, the CDR3 is TGCAGCGTTGGGAGCGGATACACTGAAGCTTTCTTT. Translating it yields CSVGSGYTEAFF. The variable domain in full, completed from reference TRBV29-1 and TRBJ1-1, reads SAVISQKPSRDICQRGTSLTIQCQVDSQVTMMFWYRQQPGQSLTLIATANQGSEATYESGFVIDKFPISRPNLTFSTLTVSNMSPEDSSIYLCSVGSGYTEAFFGQGTRLTVV.

The CDR3 nucleotides are TGTGCCAGCACCCCGGGAACACCCTGGTCCGAAAAACTGTTTTTT. Protein product: CASTPGTPWSEKLFF. The rearrangement joins TRBV6-6 to TRBJ1-4; D remains unclear. Deletions cut 7 bases from V and 8 bases from J, with 20 bases between. Germline loops: CDR1 MNHNY, CDR2 SVGAGI (reference sequence). The CDR3 spans 15 residues.

V gene TRBV29-1 combines with J gene TRBJ2-1, with 9 nucleotides matching TRBD2. CDR3 length: 13 amino acids. V was clipped by 5 bases and J by 6 bases; unmatched bases: 5. Germline CDR1 SQVTM, CDR2 ANQGSEA. This CDR3 is CSVSVAGANEQFF. In DNA form, the CDR3 reads TGCAGCGTTAGCGTAGCGGGGGCCAATGAGCAGTTCTTC.

The rearrangement links TRBV5-6 to TRBJ1-6, with 9 bases lining up with TRBD1. The V gene's germline CDR1 is SGHDT and CDR2 YYEEEE. Trimming took 1 base from V and 8 from J; bases not matched to a gene: 10. The CDR3 spans 17 residues. CDR3 sequence reads: CASSLKSGTGRDSPLHF. The CDR3 region has the DNA TGTGCCAGCAGCTTGAAGTCCGGGACAGGGAGGGATTCACCCCTCCACTTT.

The J gene is TRBJ2-2, the V gene TRBV5-6; 8 nucleotides align to TRBD1. The CDR3 length is 15 residues. Trimming took 0 bases from V and 5 from J; bases not matched to a gene: 3. Germline CDR1 SGHDT, CDR2 YYEEEE. CDR3 loop: CASSLGDRRTGELFF. In DNA form, the CDR3 reads TGTGCCAGCAGCTTGGGGGACAGGCGGACCGGGGAGCTGTTTTTT. The whole variable domain, remainder taken from reference TRBV5-6 and TRBJ2-2, is DAGVTQSPTHLIKTRGQQVTLRCSPKSGHDTVSWYQQALGQGPQFIFQYYEEEERQRGNFPDRFSGHQFPNYSSELNVNALLLGDSALYLCASSLGDRRTGELFFGEGSRLTVL.

The gene calls are TRBV20-1 and TRBJ1-2; TRBD1 is a possible D gene (6 bases). V was cut by 3 bases and J by 4 bases, with 12 bases left in between. Germline V gene sequence: CDR1 DFQATT, CDR2 SNEGSKA (reference sequence). The CDR3 has 13 amino acids. CDR3 in DNA: TGCAGTGCTAGTAGGCAGGGGCGCTATGGCTACACCTTC. It translates to CSASRQGRYGYTF.

The chain carries TRBV10-3 and TRBJ1-5; 7 nucleotides align to TRBD1. Germline V CDR1 and CDR2: ENHRY, SYGVKD. The CDR3 spans 14 residues. Germline trimming cut 10 bases from V and 5 bases from J; bases unmatched to any gene: 11. The chain's CDR3 is CATREGATHQPQHF. DNA of the CDR3: TGTGCCACCCGGGAGGGGGCCACTCATCAGCCCCAGCATTTT.

The V gene is TRBV7-2, the J gene TRBJ2-1; D is perhaps TRBD1 (5 bases). V lost 6 bases to trimming and J lost 5 bases, with 17 bases between them. The V gene's germline CDR1 is SGHTA and CDR2 FQGNSA. The CDR3 totals 15 residues. In nucleotides, the CDR3 is TGTGCCAGCAGTCCGTTGGGCAGGGTGGACAATGAGCAGTTCTTC. Amino acids: CASSPLGRVDNEQFF.

Only a few counts were recorded for this clone. The chain joins TRBV7-2 to TRBJ1-1, with TRBD1 as a possible D gene (5 bases). This CDR3 comprises 15 residues. V gave up 4 bases and J gave up 3 bases, with 15 bases separating them. Germline V lookup: CDR1 SGHTA, CDR2 FQGNSA. The CDR3 DNA reads TGTGCCAGCAGCTCTTGGGGGGGGAGCGACACTGAAGCTTTCTTT. Protein product: CASSSWGGSDTEAFF.

This sequence joins TRBV27 and TRBJ1-1; D is perhaps TRBD1 (6 bases). V lost 2 bases, J lost 1 base, and 14 bases lay in between. Germline CDR1 and CDR2: MNHEY and SMNVEV (reference sequence). There are 16 residues in the CDR3. CDR3 residues: CASSLSSGTPNTEAFF. The CDR3 DNA sequence: TGTGCCAGCAGTTTAAGTTCCGGGACACCGAACACTGAAGCTTTCTTT.

The chain uses TRBV24-1 and TRBJ2-2; TRBD1 might be the D (6 bases). CDR1 is KGHDR, CDR2 SFDVKD, per germline. V lost 6 bases to trimming and J lost 0 bases, with 10 bases between them. The CDR3 contains 15 residues. The DNA for the CDR3 is TGTGCCACCAGTACCACAGGGACGAACACCGGGGAGCTGTTTTTT. It yields the protein CATSTTGTNTGELFF.

The chain employs TRBV10-3 and TRBJ1-2; TRBD1 matches at 8 bases. Germline V gene sequence: CDR1 ENHRY, CDR2 SYGVKD. Germline trimming cut 6 bases from V and 4 bases from J; bases unmatched to any gene: 7. CDR3 length equals 14 residues. The CDR3 loop reads CAIRQTGAIYGYTF. CDR3 nucleotide sequence: TGTGCCATCAGGCAGACAGGGGCGATCTATGGCTACACCTTC.

The rearrangement joins TRBV19 to TRBJ1-3, with D perhaps matching TRBD1 (5 bases). The CDR3 covers 15 residues. Germline CDR1 LNHDA, CDR2 SQIVND (reference sequence). Trimming removed 7 bases from V and 0 bases from J, with 13 bases in between. The CDR3 protein is CASNPRGSSGNTIYF. The CDR3 nucleotides read TGTGCCAGTAACCCTAGGGGTTCCTCTGGAAACACCATATATTTT.

The CDR3 bases are TGTGCCACCAGTGACCGGGCGCGGGGGGGCCTCGATGAGCAGTTCTTC. Translation: CATSDRARGGLDEQFF. The chain links TRBV24-1 to TRBJ2-1; 9 bases align to TRBD2. V lost 4 bases and J lost 8; bases outside the gene matches: 11. The CDR3 consists of 16 residues. Germline CDR1 reads KGHDR; CDR2 reads SFDVKD.

The rearrangement joins TRBV18 to TRBJ2-1; D is possibly TRBD2 (5 bases). The germline V gene has CDR1 KGHSH and CDR2 LQKENI. The CDR3 has 11 residues. V lost 2 bases and J 9 bases, leaving 5 bases between the germline ends. This CDR3 reads CASSPGGEQFF. The CDR3, as DNA: TGTGCCAGCTCACCAGGAGGTGAGCAGTTCTTC.

The chain links TRBV28 to TRBJ1-4; maybe TRBD1 (6 bases). Germline CDR1 reads MDHEN; CDR2 reads SYDVKM. V was cut by 8 bases and J by 5 bases, with 9 bases left in between. This CDR3 contains 12 residues. CDR3 nucleotide sequence: TGTGCCAGCTGGACAGCAAATGAAAAACTGTTTTTT. This encodes CASWTANEKLFF.

The V call is TRBV3-1 (or the pseudogene TRBV3-2), the J call TRBJ2-1; D might be TRBD1 (6 bases). V was cut by 1 base and J by 7 bases, with 17 bases left in between. This CDR3 has 16 amino acids. Germline V CDR1 and CDR2: LGHDT, YNNKEL (reference sequence). In DNA form, the CDR3 reads TGTGCCAGCAGCCAAGGAATCGAGGGGGTAAGGAATGAGCAGTTCTTC. Amino acids: CASSQGIEGVRNEQFF.

The chain joins TRBV12-3 or TRBV12-4 to TRBJ1-4; no definite D call. V shed 7 bases and J shed 8 bases, with 14 bases lying between them. The CDR3 contains 13 residues. CDR3: CASTSVGVEKLFF. The DNA for the CDR3 is TGTGCCAGCACCTCCGTTGGAGTCGAAAAACTGTTTTTT.

The chain is built from TRBV6-2 or TRBV6-3 and TRBJ2-3; no firm D call. Per germline, CDR1 MNHEY and CDR2 SVGEGT. Between the trimmed V and J ends, which lost 2 bases and 8 bases, there was a span of 8 bases. The CDR3 totals 12 residues. The CDR3 bases are TGTGCCAGCAGTTACACTCCGATTACGCAGTATTTT. It translates to CASSYTPITQYF.

This chain connects TRBV5-1 to TRBJ2-7, with D maybe TRBD1 (6 bases). Germline V gene data show CDR1 as SGHRS and CDR2 as YFSETQ. CDR3 length: 13 amino acids. Trimming removed 3 bases from V and 6 bases from J, with 13 bases in between. CDR3 nucleotide sequence: TGCGCCAGCAGCTGGACAGTGAGGGGCGAGCAGTACTTC. Residues: CASSWTVRGEQYF.

The rearrangement links TRBV28 to TRBJ2-1, with D maybe TRBD1 (6 bases). V was shortened by 4 bases and J by 8 bases, with 9 bases between the two germline ends. The length of the CDR3 is 12 residues. Germline V lookup: CDR1 MDHEN, CDR2 SYDVKM. CDR3 nucleotide sequence: TGTGCCAGCAGTTCCAGGGGCCATGAGCAGTTCTTC. This sequence encodes CASSSRGHEQFF.

The chain links TRBV10-1 to TRBJ2-2, with D tentatively TRBD2 (5 bases). This CDR3 has 13 residues. V lost 8 bases to trimming and J lost 7 bases, with 14 bases between them. CDR1 is WNHNN, CDR2 SYGVQD, per germline (reference sequence). CDR3 amino acids: CASSPGDYGELFF. The CDR3 DNA is TGCGCCAGCTCACCCGGGGATTACGGGGAGCTGTTTTTT.

The gene calls are TRBV5-6 and TRBJ1-2; D possibly corresponds to TRBD1 (6 bases). Trimming stripped 5 bases from V and 4 bases from J, with 18 bases between. CDR1 and CDR2 (germline): SGHDT, YYEEEE. The CDR3 length is 15 residues. The CDR3 DNA follows: TGTGCCAGCAGACACCGCATTCAGGGGCTCTATGGCTACACCTTC. It yields the protein CASRHRIQGLYGYTF.

This chain connects TRBV25-1 to TRBJ1-6; no definite D call. Germline values: CDR1 MGHDK, CDR2 SYGVNS. The V gene lost 5 bases and the J gene lost 7 bases, with 9 bases spanning the gap. The CDR3 extends over 13 amino acids. The CDR3 sequence is CASSTAKNSPLHF. The CDR3 DNA reads as TGTGCCAGCAGTACCGCGAAGAATTCACCCCTCCACTTT.

The chain has TRBV5-1 and TRBJ1-4; tentative D call: TRBD1 (5 bases). CDR1 and CDR2 from the germline V gene are SGHRS and YFSETQ. The V and J ends lost 3 bases and 8 bases respectively, with 17 bases between them. This CDR3 has 15 residues. CDR3 DNA: TGCGCCAGCAGCTCGGGGGAGGGGAGCGGAGAAAAACTGTTTTTT. Translating gives CASSSGEGSGEKLFF.